Listed below are T cell receptor beta chains from one sample, sequenced in a study of identical twins. Each CDR3 protein gets one entry after TCRdb re-called the 5' RACE reads with MiXCR. The repertoire holds around 370,000 distinct CDR3 sequences, with about 9% as singletons. Sequenced input: naive T cells sorted from blood. The receptors were sampled from a woman between 45 and 65 years old in good health. Both conserved end residues are part of each CDR3. Each record gives: V gene, J gene, clone size, D gene, CDR3 protein, CDR3 DNA. D genes are given only for firm matches. Some rows mark clone size as missing; the rest say once, few, many or name a class of expanded clone.

v_call: TRBV20-1
j_call: TRBJ2-3
clone_size: .
d_call: TRBD2
cdr3_aa: CSAGGPGDTQYF
cdr3_nt: TGCAGCGCGGGAGGGCCCGGAGATACGCAGTATTTT

v_call: TRBV4-1
j_call: TRBJ2-7
clone_size: few
d_call: .
cdr3_aa: CASSQDTGAEQYF
cdr3_nt: TGCGCCAGCAGCCAAGATACGGGGGCCGAGCAGTACTTC

v_call: TRBV2
j_call: TRBJ2-1
clone_size: few
d_call: TRBD2
cdr3_aa: CATPSGSRTLDNEQFF
cdr3_nt: TGTGCCACCCCTAGCGGGAGTAGGACCCTTGACAATGAGCAGTTCTTC

v_call: TRBV10-3
j_call: TRBJ1-4
clone_size: few
d_call: .
cdr3_aa: CAISESSGSRGTTNEKLFF
cdr3_nt: TGTGCCATCAGTGAGTCGAGCGGCAGCAGGGGTACAACTAATGAAAAACTGTTTTTT

v_call: TRBV20-1
j_call: TRBJ2-7
clone_size: few
d_call: TRBD2
cdr3_aa: CSARDRSAGLAGVREQYF
cdr3_nt: TGCAGTGCTAGAGATAGGTCAGCCGGACTAGCGGGAGTGAGAGAGCAGTACTTC

v_call: TRBV7-9
j_call: TRBJ1-2
clone_size: .
d_call: .
cdr3_aa: CASSSDAGYTF
cdr3_nt: TGTGCCAGCAGCTCAGACGCGGGCTACACCTTC

v_call: TRBV5-1
j_call: TRBJ2-6
clone_size: many
d_call: .
cdr3_aa: CASSLEGGLFGANVLTF
cdr3_nt: TGCGCCAGCAGCTTGGAAGGCGGTTTGTTTGGGGCCAACGTCCTGACTTTC

v_call: TRBV20-1
j_call: TRBJ2-1
clone_size: .
d_call: .
cdr3_aa: CSTGPDNEQFF
cdr3_nt: TGCAGTACCGGACCAGACAATGAGCAGTTCTTC

v_call: TRBV9
j_call: TRBJ2-3
clone_size: many
d_call: TRBD2
cdr3_aa: CASSPRLAGGADTQYF
cdr3_nt: TGTGCCAGCAGCCCCCGACTAGCGGGAGGCGCAGATACGCAGTATTTT

v_call: TRBV5-1
j_call: TRBJ2-5
clone_size: many
d_call: TRBD1
cdr3_aa: CASSMPGTGIQETQYF
cdr3_nt: TGCGCCAGCAGCATGCCTGGGACAGGGATTCAAGAGACCCAGTACTTC

v_call: TRBV12-3/TRBV12-4
j_call: TRBJ2-1
clone_size: many
d_call: TRBD2
cdr3_aa: CASRGLASSYNEQFF
cdr3_nt: TGTGCCAGCAGAGGACTAGCGTCGTCCTACAATGAGCAGTTCTTC

v_call: TRBV6-4
j_call: TRBJ2-3
clone_size: many
d_call: .
cdr3_aa: CASSDPLWWRPSTDTQYF
cdr3_nt: TGTGCCAGCAGTGACCCCCTATGGTGGAGACCTAGCACAGATACGCAGTATTTT

v_call: TRBV11-3
j_call: TRBJ2-1
clone_size: .
d_call: TRBD2
cdr3_aa: CASSLDVSAGGPYNEQFF
cdr3_nt: TGTGCCAGCAGCTTAGATGTGTCAGCGGGAGGACCTTACAATGAGCAGTTCTTC

v_call: TRBV5-1
j_call: TRBJ2-1
clone_size: many
d_call: .
cdr3_aa: CASSPPQGGSYNEQFF
cdr3_nt: TGCGCCAGCAGCCCACCTCAGGGAGGTTCCTACAATGAGCAGTTCTTC

v_call: TRBV12-3/TRBV12-4
j_call: TRBJ2-3
clone_size: few
d_call: .
cdr3_aa: CASTPGPSSTDTQYF
cdr3_nt: TGTGCCAGCACCCCAGGCCCCTCCAGCACAGATACGCAGTATTTT

v_call: TRBV27
j_call: TRBJ2-2
clone_size: .
d_call: TRBD2
cdr3_aa: CASSLIVDPGLPAMGELFF
cdr3_nt: TGTGCCAGCAGTTTGATTGTCGACCCGGGACTACCTGCGATGGGGGAGCTGTTTTTT

v_call: TRBV5-1
j_call: TRBJ1-5
clone_size: few
d_call: .
cdr3_aa: CASSLGDRRDQPQHF
cdr3_nt: TGCGCCAGCAGCTTGGGAGACAGGAGAGATCAGCCCCAGCATTTT

v_call: TRBV5-1
j_call: TRBJ2-5
clone_size: .
d_call: .
cdr3_aa: CASSLGWRGQETQYF
cdr3_nt: TGCGCCAGCAGCTTGGGATGGCGGGGACAAGAGACCCAGTACTTC

v_call: TRBV7-6
j_call: TRBJ2-7
clone_size: .
d_call: .
cdr3_aa: CASSLGPRAEQYF
cdr3_nt: TGTGCCAGCAGCTTAGGCCCCAGAGCGGAGCAGTACTTC

v_call: TRBV20-1
j_call: TRBJ1-2
clone_size: .
d_call: TRBD1
cdr3_aa: CSARDRVTYGYTF
cdr3_nt: TGCAGTGCTCGGGACAGGGTGACCTATGGCTACACCTTC

v_call: TRBV6-1
j_call: TRBJ2-5
clone_size: .
d_call: .
cdr3_aa: CASSARRYQETQYF
cdr3_nt: TGTGCCAGCAGTGCCCGGAGGTACCAAGAGACCCAGTACTTC

v_call: TRBV5-5
j_call: TRBJ2-3
clone_size: few
d_call: .
cdr3_aa: CASSLAFPTTQYF
cdr3_nt: TGTGCCAGCAGCTTGGCTTTCCCAACGACGCAGTATTTT

v_call: TRBV10-3
j_call: TRBJ2-1
clone_size: few
d_call: TRBD2
cdr3_aa: CAISEPGTSVYEQFF
cdr3_nt: TGTGCCATCAGTGAGCCCGGGACTAGCGTGTACGAGCAGTTCTTC

v_call: TRBV5-1
j_call: TRBJ2-7
clone_size: few
d_call: .
cdr3_aa: CASSLPTRSYEQYF
cdr3_nt: TGCGCCAGCAGCTTGCCTACTCGATCCTACGAGCAGTACTTC

v_call: TRBV12-3/TRBV12-4
j_call: TRBJ1-1
clone_size: many
d_call: TRBD1
cdr3_aa: CASSFYRGTEAFF
cdr3_nt: TGTGCCAGCAGTTTCTACAGGGGCACTGAAGCTTTCTTT

v_call: TRBV20-1
j_call: TRBJ2-4
clone_size: few
d_call: .
cdr3_aa: CSAHDSFGNIQYF
cdr3_nt: TGCAGTGCTCATGACTCCTTCGGGAACATTCAGTACTTC

v_call: TRBV5-1
j_call: TRBJ2-2
clone_size: few
d_call: .
cdr3_aa: CASQGLPNTGELFF
cdr3_nt: TGCGCCAGCCAGGGACTGCCGAACACCGGGGAGCTGTTTTTT

v_call: TRBV10-1
j_call: TRBJ1-3
clone_size: many
d_call: .
cdr3_aa: CASSEWGRGFGNTIYF
cdr3_nt: TGCGCCAGCAGTGAATGGGGACGCGGATTCGGAAACACCATATATTTT

v_call: TRBV20-1
j_call: TRBJ1-1
clone_size: many
d_call: .
cdr3_aa: CSAWAQGGNTEAFF
cdr3_nt: TGCAGTGCTTGGGCCCAGGGTGGGAACACTGAAGCTTTCTTT

v_call: TRBV30
j_call: TRBJ2-1
clone_size: .
d_call: TRBD2
cdr3_aa: CAWRKGLLPNEQFF
cdr3_nt: TGTGCCTGGAGAAAGGGACTACTCCCCAATGAGCAGTTCTTC

v_call: TRBV2
j_call: TRBJ1-5
clone_size: few
d_call: .
cdr3_aa: CASATGAHSQYQPQHF
cdr3_nt: TGTGCCAGCGCTACGGGGGCCCACTCTCAGTATCAGCCCCAGCATTTT

v_call: TRBV5-1
j_call: TRBJ1-2
clone_size: few
d_call: .
cdr3_aa: CASSFGRPGEVYGYTF
cdr3_nt: TGCGCCAGCAGCTTTGGACGCCCGGGGGAGGTCTATGGCTACACCTTC

v_call: TRBV13
j_call: TRBJ1-1
clone_size: .
d_call: .
cdr3_aa: CASSLVQENTEAFF
cdr3_nt: TGTGCCAGCAGCTTAGTTCAGGAGAACACTGAAGCTTTCTTT

v_call: TRBV7-8
j_call: TRBJ1-4
clone_size: .
d_call: .
cdr3_aa: CASSLVAALRNEKLFF
cdr3_nt: TGTGCCAGCAGCTTAGTGGCAGCGCTCAGGAATGAAAAACTGTTTTTT

v_call: TRBV5-1
j_call: TRBJ2-1
clone_size: .
d_call: .
cdr3_aa: CASSPVGGAYNEQFF
cdr3_nt: TGCGCCAGCAGCCCTGTTGGCGGGGCCTACAATGAGCAGTTCTTC

v_call: TRBV19
j_call: TRBJ2-4
clone_size: few
d_call: TRBD1
cdr3_aa: CASSKDRGVGNIQYF
cdr3_nt: TGTGCCAGTAGTAAAGACAGGGGAGTTGGAAACATTCAGTACTTC

v_call: TRBV20-1
j_call: TRBJ2-5
clone_size: few
d_call: .
cdr3_aa: CSARDSGAGETQYF
cdr3_nt: TGCAGTGCTAGAGATTCGGGGGCGGGAGAGACCCAGTACTTC

v_call: TRBV19
j_call: TRBJ2-1
clone_size: once
d_call: TRBD1
cdr3_aa: CASSKRGLSYNEQFF
cdr3_nt: TGTGCCAGTAGTAAAAGGGGGCTATCCTACAATGAGCAGTTCTTC

v_call: TRBV20-1
j_call: TRBJ2-1
clone_size: .
d_call: .
cdr3_aa: CSVGGFLSSYNEQFF
cdr3_nt: TGCAGTGTCGGGGGCTTCCTATCCTCCTACAATGAGCAGTTCTTC

v_call: TRBV18
j_call: TRBJ2-1
clone_size: few
d_call: TRBD2
cdr3_aa: CASSPWQREANNEQFF
cdr3_nt: TGTGCCAGCTCCCCATGGCAGCGGGAGGCCAACAATGAGCAGTTCTTC

v_call: TRBV6-6
j_call: TRBJ2-2
clone_size: .
d_call: TRBD2
cdr3_aa: CASSGGRAGGELFF
cdr3_nt: TGTGCCAGCAGTGGGGGGAGGGCCGGCGGGGAGCTGTTTTTT

v_call: TRBV7-2
j_call: TRBJ2-1
clone_size: few
d_call: .
cdr3_aa: CASSLVALYNEQFF
cdr3_nt: TGTGCCAGCAGCTTAGTAGCGCTATACAATGAGCAGTTCTTC

v_call: TRBV2
j_call: TRBJ1-2
clone_size: few
d_call: .
cdr3_aa: CASSVRDANYGYTF
cdr3_nt: TGTGCCAGCAGTGTGCGGGACGCTAACTATGGCTACACCTTC

v_call: TRBV27
j_call: TRBJ1-3
clone_size: .
d_call: .
cdr3_aa: CASSLGGGNTIYF
cdr3_nt: TGTGCCAGCAGTTTAGGGGGTGGAAACACCATATATTTT

v_call: TRBV5-1
j_call: TRBJ2-1
clone_size: .
d_call: TRBD2
cdr3_aa: CASSLVPRLAVSYNEQFF
cdr3_nt: TGCGCCAGCAGCTTGGTCCCGCGACTAGCGGTCTCCTACAATGAGCAGTTCTTC

v_call: TRBV24-1
j_call: TRBJ1-1
clone_size: few
d_call: .
cdr3_aa: CATSEGGRMNTEAFF
cdr3_nt: TGTGCCACCAGTGAGGGAGGACGGATGAACACTGAAGCTTTCTTT

v_call: TRBV28
j_call: TRBJ2-5
clone_size: many
d_call: .
cdr3_aa: CASRGIWETQYF
cdr3_nt: TGTGCCAGCAGGGGAATCTGGGAGACCCAGTACTTC

v_call: TRBV27
j_call: TRBJ2-7
clone_size: many
d_call: TRBD1
cdr3_aa: CASTTGTGPYEQYF
cdr3_nt: TGTGCCAGTACTACCGGGACAGGTCCCTACGAGCAGTACTTC

v_call: TRBV29-1
j_call: TRBJ2-7
clone_size: many
d_call: .
cdr3_aa: CSVGGRMTYEQYF
cdr3_nt: TGCAGCGTTGGGGGCCGAATGACATACGAGCAGTACTTC

v_call: TRBV6-5
j_call: TRBJ2-1
clone_size: .
d_call: TRBD2
cdr3_aa: CASRPGLAIYNEQFF
cdr3_nt: TGTGCCAGCAGGCCTGGACTAGCGATCTACAATGAGCAGTTCTTC

v_call: TRBV20-1
j_call: TRBJ1-2
clone_size: many
d_call: .
cdr3_aa: CSARGAGTNYGYTF
cdr3_nt: TGCAGTGCTAGGGGAGCGGGGACCAACTATGGCTACACCTTC